These T cell receptor beta chains were read from a single sample in a study of blood T cell repertoires in COVID-19. Clones were sequenced by immunoSEQ multiplex PCR, and TCRdb holds only the in-frame ones, with some missing. The sample consists of around 200,000 clones, around nine tenths of them appearing once. The sample consisted of peripheral blood. The receptors derive from a man between 65 and 85 years old with acute or convalescent COVID-19. The CDR3 runs from the conserved cysteine through the conserved F or W. A D gene is named only where the DNA matches it firmly. A clone size is listed for some rows: how often the clone was seen (once, few, many), or a class if it is expanded.

D	V	J	size	DNA	CDR3
TRBD2	TRBV2	TRBJ2-5	NA	TGTGCCAGCAGTGGGACGGGAGGTTCAGAGACCCAGTACTTC	CASSGTGGSETQYF
NA	TRBV5-1	TRBJ2-4	once	TGCGCCAGCAGCGACCCTGGGCAGGTGAACATTCAGTACTTC	CASSDPGQVNIQYF
NA	TRBV6-4	TRBJ2-1	many	TGTGCCAGCAGTGACTCGACGGGAATGGAAGGGAATGAGCAGTTCTTC	CASSDSTGMEGNEQFF
TRBD1	TRBV29-1	TRBJ1-4	NA	TGCAGCGCGGGACAGGGGGATGAAAAACTGTTTTTT	CSAGQGDEKLFF
NA	TRBV2	TRBJ2-1	once	TGTGCCAGCAGTGAAGTATTGGCGGCACCCTACAATGAGCAGTTCTTC	CASSEVLAAPYNEQFF
TRBD1	TRBV28	TRBJ1-2	NA	TGTGCCAGCAGGGCGACAGGGGAGTATGGCTACACCTTC	CASRATGEYGYTF
NA	TRBV7-3	TRBJ1-2	NA	TGTGCCAGCAGCACCGCCGGAGACTATGGCTACACCTTC	CASSTAGDYGYTF
NA	TRBV7-9	TRBJ1-2	once	TGTGCCAGCAGCTTAAGGAGCCCTAACTATGGCTACACCTTC	CASSLRSPNYGYTF
TRBD1	TRBV11-2	TRBJ1-3	NA	TGTGCCAGCGCCCCGGGACAGAATTTTGTTACCTCTGGAAACACCATATATTTT	CASAPGQNFVTSGNTIYF
NA	TRBV5-5	TRBJ1-1	NA	TGTGCCAGCAGCTCTAGGCTTATGAACACTGAAGCTTTCTTT	CASSSRLMNTEAFF
TRBD1	TRBV5-1	TRBJ2-2	NA	TGCGCCAGCAGCTTGGTGACAGGGGACACCGGGGAGCTGTTTTTT	CASSLVTGDTGELFF
NA	TRBV19	TRBJ2-1	once	TGTGCCAGTAGGCCCCGAGTCAGGGGCAATGAGCAGTTCTTC	CASRPRVRGNEQFF
NA	TRBV28	TRBJ2-3	NA	TGTGCCAGCAGTCTTCCTGCAGATACGCAGTATTTT	CASSLPADTQYF
NA	TRBV10-1	TRBJ1-4	NA	TGCGCCAGTACAGGGTACGCTGAAAAACTGTTTTTT	CASTGYAEKLFF
TRBD2	TRBV2	TRBJ2-7	NA	TGTGCCAGCAGGATATTAGCGGGAAGCTCCTACGAGCAGTACTTC	CASRILAGSSYEQYF
NA	TRBV3-1/TRBV3-2	TRBJ2-2	NA	TGTGCCAGCAGCCAAGATCGGCCCGCCGCCAGGATCCTGTTTTTT	CASSQDRPAARILFF
NA	TRBV27	TRBJ2-1	NA	TGTGCCAGCAGCCTTACGGGACTGGGAGCCTACAATGAGCAGTTCTTC	CASSLTGLGAYNEQFF
TRBD1	TRBV28	TRBJ2-3	NA	TGTGCCAGCAGCCCAACCGGGACAGGGAGCACAGATACGCAGTATTTT	CASSPTGTGSTDTQYF
TRBD1	TRBV5-1	TRBJ2-1	once	TGCGCCAGCAGCTTGGACAGGGGAATCGTCGATGAGCAGTTCTTC	CASSLDRGIVDEQFF
TRBD2	TRBV2	TRBJ2-1	NA	TGTGCCAGCATTAGCGGGAGTACGTACAATGAGCAGTTCTTC	CASISGSTYNEQFF